These 14 T cell receptor beta chains were all obtained from the same sample, sequenced in a study of blood T cell repertoires in COVID-19. TCRdb keeps only in-frame clones here, not all; method: immunoSEQ multiplex PCR. The sample gives 250,000 to 300,000 clones, approximately 85% of which show up once; less than 2.5% is in the top ten. The sequencing sample was made of PBMCs or T cells enriched from blood (not recorded which). These receptors all come from a woman between 50 and 59 years old who had recovered from COVID-19.

The rearrangement links TRBV11-2 to TRBJ2-5; 7 bases are shared with TRBD2. The CDR3 loop spans 18 amino acids. CDR1 is SGHAT, CDR2 FQNNGV, per germline. V shed 1 base, J shed 1 base, and the junction held 12 bases outside the gene matches. The CDR3 DNA follows: TGTGCCAGCAGCTTAGGGTTTTCGGCTAGCGGCACCCAAGAGACCCAGTACTTC. Its translation is CASSLGFSASGTQETQYF.

This clone is a singleton in its sample. This sequence joins TRBV28 and TRBJ2-2; D is perhaps TRBD1 (6 bases). The CDR3 extends over 18 amino acids. The germline V gene encodes CDR1 MDHEN and CDR2 SYDVKM. Trimming removed 4 bases from V and 0 bases from J, with 18 bases in between. CDR3 coding DNA: TGTGCCAGCAGTTGGTGGGGGACACGTACCGCGAACACCGGGGAGCTGTTTTTT. This encodes CASSWWGTRTANTGELFF.

V usage is TRBV27 and J usage is TRBJ1-1; unclear D gene. The germline gives CDR1 MNHEY, CDR2 SMNVEV (reference sequence). This CDR3 is built from 13 residues. Trimming shortened V by 2 bases and J by 4 bases, and 8 bases separated the two germline ends. Written as DNA, the CDR3 is TGTGCCAGCAGTTTACTAGGTAGCACTGAAGCTTTCTTT. Amino acids: CASSLLGSTEAFF.

The V call is TRBV7-2, the J call TRBJ1-5, with a possible D match to TRBD1 (6 bases). This CDR3 has 17 residues. Germline-derived CDR1 and CDR2 are SGHTA and FQGNSA. V lost 5 bases, J lost 0 bases, and 17 bases lay in between. The CDR3 reads CASSPWGGRYSNQPQHF. In nucleotides, the CDR3 is TGTGCCAGCAGCCCCTGGGGGGGCCGATATAGCAATCAGCCCCAGCATTTT.

This chain's CDR3 is CASSLVFNQPQHF. DNA of the CDR3: TGTGCCAGCAGCTTGGTATTTAATCAGCCCCAGCATTTT. The gene calls are TRBV5-8 and TRBJ1-5; D not resolved. V dropped 0 bases and J dropped 4 bases, with 5 bases sitting between them. The germline V gene encodes CDR1 SGHTS and CDR2 YDEGEE. The CDR3 is made up of 13 amino acids.

The rearrangement joins TRBV6-4 to TRBJ2-3; D is possibly TRBD1 (5 bases). The CDR3 covers 14 residues. V lost 4 bases, J lost 0 bases, and 8 bases lay in between. Per germline, CDR1 MRHNA and CDR2 SNTAGT. In DNA, the CDR3 is TGTGCCAGCAGTGTAACAGGTAGCACAGATACGCAGTATTTT. Protein product: CASSVTGSTDTQYF.

The rearrangement links TRBV28 to TRBJ1-6; perhaps TRBD1 as D (5 bases). V dropped 6 bases and J dropped 12 bases, with 12 bases sitting between them. There are 12 residues in the CDR3. CDR1 and CDR2 from the germline V gene are MDHEN and SYDVKM. The CDR3 reads CASSLQVLPLHF. The CDR3 nucleotides read TGTGCCAGCAGCCTACAGGTACTACCCCTCCACTTT.

In DNA, the CDR3 is TGTGCCAGCAGCTTAATCCCGAGCACAGATACGCAGTATTTT. This encodes CASSLIPSTDTQYF. V gene TRBV7-8 combines with J gene TRBJ2-3; D uncertain. Per the germline V gene, CDR1 is SGHVS and CDR2 is FQNEAQ. This CDR3 is 14 amino acids long. Trimming pared 2 bases from V and 0 bases from J, leaving 6 bases between.

This chain connects TRBV19 to TRBJ2-2; TRBD1 agrees at 10 bases. In germline, CDR1 is LNHDA, CDR2 SQIVND (reference sequence). The CDR3 has 15 residues. Trimming cost V 3 bases and J 6 bases; bases outside gene matches: 4. CDR3 in DNA: TGTGCCAGTAGTATTGTTGGGACAGGGGCCGGGGAGCTGTTTTTT. Encoded protein: CASSIVGTGAGELFF.

The chain combines TRBV5-8 with TRBJ2-7; maybe TRBD2 (7 bases). CDR1 and CDR2 from the germline V gene are SGHTS and YDEGEE. Trimming left V 6 bases short and J 3 bases short, with 22 bases between. This CDR3 is 16 amino acids long. The CDR3 bases are TGTGCCAGCACCCCACTCGGGGGCCTAGCGGTCTACGAGCAGTACTTC. Translated, it gives CASTPLGGLAVYEQYF.

This clone is a singleton in its sample. The chain couples TRBV16 to TRBJ1-3; 7 nucleotides agree with TRBD1. CDR3 size: 15 residues. The V gene's germline CDR1 is KGHSY and CDR2 FQNENV. V shed 2 bases and J 5 bases; nucleotides not matched to a gene: 6. The DNA for the CDR3 is TGTGCCAGCAGCCAAGACAGGGTGGAAAGAAACACCATATATTTT. It is translated as CASSQDRVERNTIYF.

The chain couples TRBV28 to TRBJ2-3, with 8 positions matching TRBD1. V lost 1 base, J lost 10 bases, and 13 bases stayed unmatched. The length of the CDR3 is 16 residues. Germline CDR1 MDHEN, CDR2 SYDVKM. CDR3 bases: TGTGCCAGCAGTTTATATGGGCAGGGGGCCACCGGTGCGCAGTATTTT. Translating it yields CASSLYGQGATGAQYF.

In this sample, this clone turned up once. The chain recombines TRBV3-1 (or the pseudogene TRBV3-2) with TRBJ2-1; D not resolved. Germline lookup yields CDR1 LGHDT and CDR2 YNNKEL (reference sequence). This CDR3 is 16 amino acids long. V was shortened by 4 bases and J by 3 bases, with 16 bases between the two germline ends. DNA for the CDR3: TGTGCCAGCAGCCCGCCTGGTAGCTTAGGCTACAATGAGCAGTTCTTC. It yields the protein CASSPPGSLGYNEQFF.

The J gene is TRBJ1-4, the V gene TRBV19; perhaps TRBD1 as D (5 bases). This CDR3 has 15 amino acids. Germline CDR1 reads LNHDA; CDR2 reads SQIVND (reference sequence). V was trimmed by 7 bases and J by 4 bases, leaving 16 bases between them. This chain's CDR3 is CASNIQGAGNEKLFF. CDR3 bases: TGTGCCAGTAATATTCAGGGTGCCGGTAATGAAAAACTGTTTTTT.